This T cell receptor (beta chain) was identified during a study of T cells in Graves' hyperthyroidism and ophthalmopathy. Used for diagnoses were clinical symptoms, serum thyroxine and TRAb, thyroid ultrasound and orbital computed tomography. Study-wide results and limits: Ophthalmopathy was identified by the model a median roughly six months ahead of onset. Most thyroid clonotypes that were expanded above 0.001 also turned up in blood.

TCR beta CDR3 sequences were amplified from RNA transcripts. The TCR CDR3 first-round RT-PCR relied on the HTBI primer set. TCRdb itself ran the multiplex PCR reads through MiXCR, one entry per CDR3 protein. The sample has roughly 500,000 distinct CDR3 sequences; 46% are singletons. A word on this clonotype: The antigen remains undetermined.

The source material was peripheral blood or thyroid tissue (not recorded which). This sequence originates from an adult woman with Graves' disease, either hyperthyroidism or ophthalmopathy (not recorded which).

CDR3 nucleotides: TGTGCCACCAGCAGGACCGGTGAAAAACTGTTTTTT. The encoded protein is CATSRTGEKLFF. The chain has TRBV15 and TRBJ1-4; D uncertain. The length of the CDR3 is 12 residues. Trimming stripped 3 bases from V and 7 bases from J, with 6 bases between. The germline V gene encodes CDR1 LNHNV and CDR2 YYDKDF (reference sequence).